Below are 10 T cell receptor beta chains sequenced from a single sample in a study of T cell changes during pregnancy in multiple sclerosis. Some clones are missing from TCRdb's copy, which holds only in-frame ones; the method was immunoSEQ multiplex PCR. The sample lists some 40,000 clones, roughly 90% seen once, with under 4.5% in the top ten. The input for sequencing was CD8+ T cells from peripheral blood mononuclear cells, taken in the first trimester of pregnancy. These receptors were collected from a female donor with multiple sclerosis, enrolled in a pregnancy study.

The chain has TRBV19 and TRBJ1-5; D is ambiguous. Germline assignment: CDR1 LNHDA and CDR2 SQIVND (reference sequence). The CDR3 totals 15 residues. The V and J ends lost 6 bases and 0 bases respectively, with 12 bases between them. CDR3 residues: CASSPTGNSNQPQHF. The CDR3 region has the DNA TGTGCCAGTAGCCCGACGGGTAATAGCAATCAGCCCCAGCATTTT.

The chain combines TRBV7-9 with TRBJ2-7, with 13 bases lining up with TRBD2. The CDR3 sequence is 16 residues long. Losses at the gene ends were 5 bases for V and 4 bases for J; bases not matched to a gene: 8. Germline V gene data show CDR1 as SEHNR and CDR2 as FQNEAQ (reference sequence). CDR3 coding DNA: TGTGCCAGCAGCCCCCCCGGGACTAGCGGGGTGTACGAGCAGTACTTC. This codes for CASSPPGTSGVYEQYF.

CDR3 in amino acids: CASRQTGGGRDTQYF. The DNA for the CDR3 is TGTGCCAGCAGGCAGACAGGGGGCGGGAGGGATACGCAGTATTTT. The chain recombines TRBV2 with TRBJ2-3; 10 bases agree with TRBD1. From germline, CDR1 is SNHLY and CDR2 FYNNEI. This CDR3 has 15 residues. V lost 6 bases, J lost 6 bases, and 9 bases stayed unmatched.

The genes are TRBV4-3 and TRBJ2-3; 11 positions match TRBD2. Germline V gene sequence: CDR1 LGHNA, CDR2 YSLEER. This CDR3 comprises 16 residues. V was pared by 3 bases and J by 3 bases, with 5 bases of the junction left unmatched. The CDR3, as DNA: TGCGCCAGCAGCCACTTAAGGACTAGCGGGACAGATACGCAGTATTTT. Protein product: CASSHLRTSGTDTQYF.

The V and J genes are TRBV9 and TRBJ2-1; 12 positions match TRBD2. Unmatched junction bases numbered 5, after V lost 2 bases and J lost 5 bases. CDR1 SGDLS and CDR2 YYNGEE come from the germline V gene. The CDR3 contains 16 residues. This CDR3 reads CASSVPGLAGHNEQFF. For the CDR3, the DNA is TGTGCCAGCAGCGTCCCGGGACTAGCGGGCCACAATGAGCAGTTCTTC.

This clone appeared a few times. The V and J genes are TRBV6-4 and TRBJ2-3, with TRBD1 matching 11 bases. The germline V gene encodes CDR1 MRHNA and CDR2 SNTAGT. The length of the CDR3 is 15 residues. With 4 bases clipped from V and 6 bases from J, the junction kept 6 bases outside the gene matches. This CDR3 is CASSGGQGAVDTQYF. The DNA of the CDR3 is TGTGCCAGCAGTGGAGGACAGGGGGCGGTTGATACGCAGTATTTT.

This chain connects TRBV10-2 to TRBJ1-1; TRBD1 aligns across 11 bases. The V and J ends lost 6 bases and 5 bases, in that order; junction bases with no gene match: 11. The CDR3 runs 16 residues. Germline loops: CDR1 WSHSY, CDR2 SAAADI. CDR3 residues: CASRDRGRGQVTEAFF. The CDR3 nucleotides are TGCGCCAGCAGGGACAGGGGGCGAGGGCAAGTGACTGAAGCTTTCTTT.

The chain combines TRBV7-9 with TRBJ2-7; 7 nucleotides agree with TRBD2. With 4 bases clipped from V and 4 bases from J, the junction kept 7 bases outside the gene matches. Looked up from germline, CDR1 is SEHNR and CDR2 is FQNEAQ (reference sequence). The CDR3 sequence is 14 residues long. CDR3 region: CASSSPGLSYEQYF. The CDR3 bases are TGTGCCAGCAGCTCACCGGGACTATCTTACGAGCAGTACTTC. The full variable domain, rest sourced from reference TRBV7-9 and TRBJ2-7, is DTGVSQNPRHKITKRGQNVTFRCDPISEHNRLYWYRQTLGQGPEFLTYFQNEAQLEKSRLLSDRFSAERPKGSFSTLEIQRTEQGDSAMYLCASSSPGLSYEQYFGPGTRLTVT.

V gene TRBV6-6 combines with J gene TRBJ2-3; 9 bases agree with TRBD2. CDR3 length: 16 residues. CDR1 is MNHNY, CDR2 SVGAGI, per germline (reference sequence). Trimming cost V 2 bases and J 0 bases; bases outside gene matches: 3. The CDR3 here is CASSYGGLASTDTQYF. As DNA, the CDR3 is TGTGCCAGCAGTTACGGGGGACTAGCAAGCACAGATACGCAGTATTTT.

The V and J genes are TRBV6-1 and TRBJ1-2, with a possible D match to TRBD1 (6 bases). The V end was cut by 6 bases, the J end by 6 bases, with 20 bases between. Germline V lookup: CDR1 MNHNS, CDR2 SASEGT. The CDR3 runs to 15 residues. The CDR3 bases are TGTGCCAGCAGCCCTCGGGGGGCGGCCGCTAATGGCTACACCTTC. Translation gives CASSPRGAAANGYTF.